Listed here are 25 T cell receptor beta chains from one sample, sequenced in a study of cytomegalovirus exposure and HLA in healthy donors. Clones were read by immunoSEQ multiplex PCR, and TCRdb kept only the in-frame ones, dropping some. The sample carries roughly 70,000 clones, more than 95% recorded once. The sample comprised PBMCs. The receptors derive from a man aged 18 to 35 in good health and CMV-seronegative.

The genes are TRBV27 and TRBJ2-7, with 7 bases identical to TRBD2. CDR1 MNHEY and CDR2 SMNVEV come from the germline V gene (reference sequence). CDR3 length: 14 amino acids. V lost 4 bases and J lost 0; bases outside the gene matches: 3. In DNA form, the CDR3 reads TGTGCCAGCAGTTCTGGCGGGAGCTCCTACGAGCAGTACTTC. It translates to CASSSGGSSYEQYF.

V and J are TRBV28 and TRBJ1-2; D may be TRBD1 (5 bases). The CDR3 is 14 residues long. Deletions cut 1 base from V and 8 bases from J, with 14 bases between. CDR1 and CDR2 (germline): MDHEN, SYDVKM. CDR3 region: CASSLSRRDWGYTF. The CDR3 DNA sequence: TGTGCCAGCAGTTTATCCCGCAGGGATTGGGGCTACACCTTC.

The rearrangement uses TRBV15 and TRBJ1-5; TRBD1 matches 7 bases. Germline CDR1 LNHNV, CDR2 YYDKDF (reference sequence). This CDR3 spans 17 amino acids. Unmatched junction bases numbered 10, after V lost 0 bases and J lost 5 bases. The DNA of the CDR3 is TGTGCCACCAGCAGAGATCGAATTCTCAGGGGGGATCAGCCCCAGCATTTT. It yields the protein CATSRDRILRGDQPQHF.

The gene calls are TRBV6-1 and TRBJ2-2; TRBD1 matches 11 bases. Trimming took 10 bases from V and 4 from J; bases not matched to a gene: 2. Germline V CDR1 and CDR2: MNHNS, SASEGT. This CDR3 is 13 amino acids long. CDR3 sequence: CATGQGGTGELFF. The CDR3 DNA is TGTGCCACGGGACAGGGGGGCACCGGGGAGCTGTTTTTT.

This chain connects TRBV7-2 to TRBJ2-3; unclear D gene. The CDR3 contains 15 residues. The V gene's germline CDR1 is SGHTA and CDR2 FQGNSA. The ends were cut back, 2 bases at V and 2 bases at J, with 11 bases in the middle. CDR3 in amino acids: CASSLRYSYTDTQYF. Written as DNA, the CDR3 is TGTGCCAGCAGCTTACGCTACAGTTACACAGATACGCAGTATTTT.

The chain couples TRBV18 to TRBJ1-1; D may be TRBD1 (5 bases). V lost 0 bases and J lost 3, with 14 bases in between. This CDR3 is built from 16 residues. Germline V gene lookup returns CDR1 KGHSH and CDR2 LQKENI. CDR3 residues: CASSPPNGGGYTEAFF. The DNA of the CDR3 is TGTGCCAGCTCACCACCGAATGGGGGGGGTTACACTGAAGCTTTCTTT.

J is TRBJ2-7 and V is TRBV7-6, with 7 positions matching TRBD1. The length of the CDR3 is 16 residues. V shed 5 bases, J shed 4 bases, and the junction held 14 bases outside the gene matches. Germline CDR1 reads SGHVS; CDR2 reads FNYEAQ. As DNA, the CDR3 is TGTGCCAGCAGCAGGAACCCCGGGACAGCGGAATACGAGCAGTACTTC. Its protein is CASSRNPGTAEYEQYF.

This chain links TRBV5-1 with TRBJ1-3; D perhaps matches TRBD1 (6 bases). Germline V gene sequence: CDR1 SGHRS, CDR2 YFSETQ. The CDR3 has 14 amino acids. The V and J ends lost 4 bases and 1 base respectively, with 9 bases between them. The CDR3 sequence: CASSNTGSGNTIYF. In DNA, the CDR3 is TGCGCCAGCAGCAACACAGGGTCTGGAAACACCATATATTTT.

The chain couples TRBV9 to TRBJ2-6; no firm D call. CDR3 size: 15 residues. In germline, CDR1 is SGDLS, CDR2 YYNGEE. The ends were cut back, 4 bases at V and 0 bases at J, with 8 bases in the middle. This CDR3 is CASSPQSSGANVLTF. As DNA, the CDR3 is TGTGCCAGCAGCCCCCAGTCCTCTGGGGCCAACGTCCTGACTTTC.

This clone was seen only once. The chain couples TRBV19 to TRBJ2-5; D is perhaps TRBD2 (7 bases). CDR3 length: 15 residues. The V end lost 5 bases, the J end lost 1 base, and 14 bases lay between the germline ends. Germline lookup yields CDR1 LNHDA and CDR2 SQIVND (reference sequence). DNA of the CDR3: TGTGCCAGTAGTCCCCGGGGAGGGGGCCAAGAGACCCAGTACTTC. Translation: CASSPRGGGQETQYF.

The chain's CDR3 is CASSYSGGARHEQYF. As DNA, the CDR3 is TGCGCCAGCAGCTATTCCGGGGGGGCTCGGCACGAGCAGTACTTC. The V gene is TRBV5-1, the J gene TRBJ2-7; 8 bases line up with TRBD2. The CDR3 sequence is 15 residues long. Trimming at V came to 3 bases and at J to 5 bases, leaving 10 bases not matched to a gene. CDR1 is SGHRS, CDR2 YFSETQ, per germline.

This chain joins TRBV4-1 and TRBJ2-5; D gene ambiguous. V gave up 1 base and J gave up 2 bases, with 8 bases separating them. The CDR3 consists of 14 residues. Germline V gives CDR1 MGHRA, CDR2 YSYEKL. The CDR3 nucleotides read TGCGCCAGCAGCCAAGTGGGCCAGCAAGAGACCCAGTACTTC. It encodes CASSQVGQQETQYF.

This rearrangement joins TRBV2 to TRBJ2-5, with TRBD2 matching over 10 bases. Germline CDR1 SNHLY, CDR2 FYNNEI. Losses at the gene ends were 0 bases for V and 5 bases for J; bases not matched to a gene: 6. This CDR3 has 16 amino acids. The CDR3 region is CASSEARASGSETQYF. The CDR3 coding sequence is TGTGCCAGCAGTGAAGCGAGGGCTAGCGGGAGTGAGACCCAGTACTTC.

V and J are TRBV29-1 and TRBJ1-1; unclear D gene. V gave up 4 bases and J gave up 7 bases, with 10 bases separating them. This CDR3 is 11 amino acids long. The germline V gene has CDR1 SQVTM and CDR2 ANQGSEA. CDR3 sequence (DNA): TGCAGCGTTGTGTGGGGAGGTGAAGCTTTCTTT. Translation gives CSVVWGGEAFF.

Written as DNA, the CDR3 is TGTGCCAGCACCGGGACAGACTACAATGAGCAGTTCTTC. Translated, it gives CASTGTDYNEQFF. The chain combines TRBV6-1 with TRBJ2-1, with 7 positions matching TRBD1. Trimming took 7 bases from V and 3 from J; bases not matched to a gene: 3. This CDR3 is built from 13 residues. Germline CDR1 reads MNHNS; CDR2 reads SASEGT.

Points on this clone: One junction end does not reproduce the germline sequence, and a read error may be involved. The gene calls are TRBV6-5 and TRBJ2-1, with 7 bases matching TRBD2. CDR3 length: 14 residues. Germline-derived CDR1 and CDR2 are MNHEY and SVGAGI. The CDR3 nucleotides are TGTGCCAGCAAGTCGGAGGCCGGGAGGAATGGGCAGTTCTTC. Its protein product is CASKSEAGRNGQFF.

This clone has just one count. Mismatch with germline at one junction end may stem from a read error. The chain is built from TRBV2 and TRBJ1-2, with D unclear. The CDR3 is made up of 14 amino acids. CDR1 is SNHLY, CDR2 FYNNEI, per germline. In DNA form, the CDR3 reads TGTGCCAGCAGTGAAGCGGAGGAGACAAGGAGTCTTTGCTTC. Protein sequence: CASSEAEETRSLCF. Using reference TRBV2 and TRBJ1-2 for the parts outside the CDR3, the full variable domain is EPEVTQTPSHQVTQMGQEVILRCVPISNHLYFYWYRQILGQKVEFLVSFYNNEISEKSEIFDDQFSVERPDGSNFTLKIRSTKLEDSAMYFCASSEAEETRSLCFGSGTRLTVV.

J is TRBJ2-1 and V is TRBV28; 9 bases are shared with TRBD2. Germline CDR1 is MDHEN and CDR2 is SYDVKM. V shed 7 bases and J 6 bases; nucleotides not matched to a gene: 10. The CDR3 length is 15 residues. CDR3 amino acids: CASTVPGLARNEQFF. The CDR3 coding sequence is TGTGCCAGCACGGTCCCAGGACTAGCGCGCAATGAGCAGTTCTTC.

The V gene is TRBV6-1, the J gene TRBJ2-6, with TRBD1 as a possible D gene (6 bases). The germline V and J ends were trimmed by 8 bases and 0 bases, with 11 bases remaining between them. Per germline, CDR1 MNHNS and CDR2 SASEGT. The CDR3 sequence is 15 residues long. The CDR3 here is CASGRGASGANVLTF. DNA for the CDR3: TGTGCCAGCGGCAGGGGTGCCTCTGGGGCCAACGTCCTGACTTTC.

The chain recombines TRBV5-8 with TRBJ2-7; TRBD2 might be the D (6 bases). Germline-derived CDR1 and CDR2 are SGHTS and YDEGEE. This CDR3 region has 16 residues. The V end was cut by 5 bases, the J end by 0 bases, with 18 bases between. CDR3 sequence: CASSFTGTHLSYEQYF. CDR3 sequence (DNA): TGTGCCAGCAGTTTCACCGGGACTCATCTCTCCTACGAGCAGTACTTC. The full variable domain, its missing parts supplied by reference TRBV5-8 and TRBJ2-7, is EAGVTQSPTHLIKTRGQQATLRCSPISGHTSVYWYQQALGLGLQFLLWYDEGEERNRGNFPPRFSGRQFPNYSSELNVNALELEDSALYLCASSFTGTHLSYEQYFGPGTRLTVT.

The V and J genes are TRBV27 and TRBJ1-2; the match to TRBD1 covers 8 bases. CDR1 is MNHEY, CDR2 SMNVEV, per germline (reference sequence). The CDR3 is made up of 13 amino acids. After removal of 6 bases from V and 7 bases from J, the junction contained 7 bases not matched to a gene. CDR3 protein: CASSPDRVAGYTF. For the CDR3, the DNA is TGTGCCAGCAGCCCGGACAGGGTGGCTGGCTACACCTTC.

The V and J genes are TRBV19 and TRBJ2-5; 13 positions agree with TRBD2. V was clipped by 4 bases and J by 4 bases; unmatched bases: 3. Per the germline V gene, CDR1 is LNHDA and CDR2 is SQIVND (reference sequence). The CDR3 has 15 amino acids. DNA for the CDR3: TGTGCCAGTAGTAGGACTAGCGGGAGTTCAGAGACCCAGTACTTC. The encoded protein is CASSRTSGSSETQYF.

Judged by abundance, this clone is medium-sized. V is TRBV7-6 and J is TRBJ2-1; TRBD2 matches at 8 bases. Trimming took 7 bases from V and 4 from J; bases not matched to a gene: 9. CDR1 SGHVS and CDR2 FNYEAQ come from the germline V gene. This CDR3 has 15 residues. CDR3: CASTPREAPYNEQFF. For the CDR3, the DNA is TGTGCCAGCACCCCGCGGGAGGCCCCATACAATGAGCAGTTCTTC.

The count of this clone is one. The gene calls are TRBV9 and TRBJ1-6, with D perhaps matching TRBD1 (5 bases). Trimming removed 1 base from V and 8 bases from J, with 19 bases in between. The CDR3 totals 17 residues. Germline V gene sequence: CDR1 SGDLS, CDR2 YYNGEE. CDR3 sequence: CASSVSFPGGIDSPLHF. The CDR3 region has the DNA TGTGCCAGCAGCGTATCCTTCCCGGGGGGTATTGATTCACCCCTCCACTTT. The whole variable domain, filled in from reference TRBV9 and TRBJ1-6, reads DSGVTQTPKHLITATGQRVTLRCSPRSGDLSVYWYQQSLDQGLQFLIQYYNGEERAKGNILERFSAQQFPDLHSELNLSSLELGDSALYFCASSVSFPGGIDSPLHFGNGTRLTVT.

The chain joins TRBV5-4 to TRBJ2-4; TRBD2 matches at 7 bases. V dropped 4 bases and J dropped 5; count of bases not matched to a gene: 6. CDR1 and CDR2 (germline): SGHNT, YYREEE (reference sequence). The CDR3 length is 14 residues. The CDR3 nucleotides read TGTGCCAGCAGCGTGGCAGGGAGGGAAAACATTCAGTACTTC. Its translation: CASSVAGRENIQYF.